This TCR beta chain comes out of a study of T cells in Graves' hyperthyroidism and ophthalmopathy. Study outcomes and limitations: Blood shared most expanded thyroid clonotypes above 0.001. From stable hyperthyroidism, ophthalmopathy was separated by a 13 V-J model.

The germline V gene has CDR1 MGHDK and CDR2 SYGVNS. CDR3 length equals 15 residues. With 1 base removed from V and 3 bases from J, the gap between germline ends came to 12 bases. Stable hyperthyroidism: no ophthalmopathy progression over 18 months of follow-up. TCR beta CDR3 region amplification was performed from RNA transcripts. During a first-round RT-PCR of the TCR CDR3, the HTBI primer set was used. One entry per CDR3 protein, called by TCRdb with MiXCR from the multiplex PCR reads. The repertoire holds about 560,000 distinct CDR3 sequences, approximately 16% seen once, with 18% in the top ten. The sample holds a few counts of this clonotype. Antigen: not known.

This receptor was identified in a woman aged 18 to 35 with Graves' hyperthyroidism. Sequencing was done on a sample of blood. The J gene is TRBJ1-2, the V gene TRBV25-1; D is uncertain. The DNA for the CDR3 is TGTGCCAGCAGTGAATCGACCCGAGCCCACTATGGCTACACCTTC. Translating gives CASSESTRAHYGYTF.